These T cell receptor beta chains were read from a single sample in a study of blood T cell repertoires in COVID-19. Using immunoSEQ multiplex PCR, the repertoire was profiled, and TCRdb retains in-frame clones only, with some absent. The repertoire holds 120,000 or so clones, with roughly 83% as singletons. Sequenced sample: peripheral blood. These receptor sequences come from a woman under 40 who had recovered from COVID-19. The CDR3 runs from the conserved cysteine through the conserved F or W. A D gene is named only where the DNA matches it firmly. The size entry is marked missing in some rows and otherwise reads once, few, many or a size class.

D gene: -
J gene: TRBJ2-2
V gene: TRBV3-1/TRBV3-2
clone size: once
CDR3 protein: CASSQGSQGNTGELFF
CDR3 DNA: TGTGCCAGCAGCCAAGGATCTCAGGGGAACACCGGGGAGCTGTTTTTT

D gene: -
J gene: TRBJ1-5
V gene: TRBV19
clone size: many
CDR3 protein: CASSDTGTFRIQPQHF
CDR3 DNA: TGTGCCAGTAGTGACACCGGGACATTCCGTATTCAGCCCCAGCATTTT

D gene: TRBD2
J gene: TRBJ2-5
V gene: TRBV5-1
clone size: -
CDR3 protein: CASSFIVGGLMETQYF
CDR3 DNA: TGCGCCAGCAGCTTCATCGTCGGGGGGTTAATGGAGACCCAGTACTTC

D gene: -
J gene: TRBJ2-3
V gene: TRBV10-1
clone size: -
CDR3 protein: CASSESSTSTDTQYF
CDR3 DNA: TGCGCCAGCAGTGAGTCGTCCACTAGCACAGATACGCAGTATTTT

D gene: TRBD2
J gene: TRBJ2-5
V gene: TRBV9
clone size: -
CDR3 protein: CASSGGGGETQYF
CDR3 DNA: TGTGCCAGCAGCGGAGGCGGGGGAGAGACCCAGTACTTC

D gene: TRBD1
J gene: TRBJ1-4
V gene: TRBV4-1
clone size: -
CDR3 protein: CASSQGGQGFSEKLFF
CDR3 DNA: TGCGCCAGCAGCCAAGGGGGACAGGGATTTTCTGAAAAACTGTTTTTT

D gene: TRBD2
J gene: TRBJ2-3
V gene: TRBV2
clone size: -
CDR3 protein: CASELAEFTDTQYF
CDR3 DNA: TGTGCCAGCGAACTAGCGGAATTCACAGATACGCAGTATTTT

D gene: TRBD1
J gene: TRBJ1-5
V gene: TRBV6-7
clone size: -
CDR3 protein: CASLIGGTAFNQPQHF
CDR3 DNA: TGTGCCAGCCTCATCGGAGGGACAGCTTTTAATCAGCCCCAGCATTTT

D gene: -
J gene: TRBJ2-5
V gene: TRBV18
clone size: -
CDR3 protein: CASSPNTVQETQYF
CDR3 DNA: TGTGCCAGCTCACCAAATACAGTACAAGAGACCCAGTACTTC

D gene: TRBD2
J gene: TRBJ2-1
V gene: TRBV7-3
clone size: -
CDR3 protein: CASSFIAGVGNEQFF
CDR3 DNA: TGTGCCAGCAGCTTCATAGCGGGAGTAGGAAATGAGCAGTTCTTC